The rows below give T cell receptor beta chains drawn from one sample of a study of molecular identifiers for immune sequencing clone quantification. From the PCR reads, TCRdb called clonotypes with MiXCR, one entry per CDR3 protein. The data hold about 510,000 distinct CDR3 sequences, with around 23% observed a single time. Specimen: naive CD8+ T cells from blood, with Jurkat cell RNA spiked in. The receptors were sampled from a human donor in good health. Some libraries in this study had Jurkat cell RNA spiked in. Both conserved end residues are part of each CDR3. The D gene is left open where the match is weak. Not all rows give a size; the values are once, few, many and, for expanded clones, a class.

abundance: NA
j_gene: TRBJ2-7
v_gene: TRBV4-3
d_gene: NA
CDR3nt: TGCGCCAGCAGCCTGCCTTTCGGGGAACGCGGCTACGAGCAGTACTTC
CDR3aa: CASSLPFGERGYEQYF

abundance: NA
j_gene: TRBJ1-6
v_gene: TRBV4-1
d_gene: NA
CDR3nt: TGCGCCAGCAGCCAAGATAAGGCCAACTCCTATAATTCACCCCTCCACTTT
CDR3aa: CASSQDKANSYNSPLHF

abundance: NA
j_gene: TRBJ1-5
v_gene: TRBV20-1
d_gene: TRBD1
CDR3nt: TGCAGTGCTAGAGATATTGGCCAGGGGGCGGACCAGCATTTT
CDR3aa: CSARDIGQGADQHF

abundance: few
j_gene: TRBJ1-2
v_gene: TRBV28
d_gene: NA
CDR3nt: TGTGCCAGCAGTCAACAGGGAGTCTATGGCTACACCTTC
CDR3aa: CASSQQGVYGYTF

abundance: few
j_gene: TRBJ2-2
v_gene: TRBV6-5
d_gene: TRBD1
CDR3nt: TGTGCCAGCAGCCCCCGTAGAGGGGGCCCCGGGGAGCTGTTTTTT
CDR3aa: CASSPRRGGPGELFF

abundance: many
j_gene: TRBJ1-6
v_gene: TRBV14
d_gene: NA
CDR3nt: TGTGCCAGCAGCCGAGGGGGTTCACCCCTCCACTTT
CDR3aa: CASSRGGSPLHF

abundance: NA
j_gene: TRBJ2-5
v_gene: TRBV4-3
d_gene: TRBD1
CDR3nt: TGCGCCAGCAGCCAAGATTACAGGGGAGAGCCCCAGTACTTC
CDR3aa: CASSQDYRGEPQYF

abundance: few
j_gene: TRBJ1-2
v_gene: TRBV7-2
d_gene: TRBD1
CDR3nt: TGTGCCAGCAGCTTAGATGCAGGGGGCTATGGCTACACCTTC
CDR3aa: CASSLDAGGYGYTF

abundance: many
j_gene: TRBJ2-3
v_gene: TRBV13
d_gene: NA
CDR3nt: TGTGCCAGCAGCCCTCGCCCGGGCAACACAGATACGCAGTATTTT
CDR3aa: CASSPRPGNTDTQYF

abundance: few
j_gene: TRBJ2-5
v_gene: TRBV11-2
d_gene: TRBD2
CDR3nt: TGTGCCAGCAGCTACCAAGCGGGAGGTGGAGAGACCCAGTACTTC
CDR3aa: CASSYQAGGGETQYF

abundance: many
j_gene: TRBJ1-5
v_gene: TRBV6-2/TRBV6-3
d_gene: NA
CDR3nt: TGTGCCAGCAGAACCGCGACGACACGTAGCAATCAGCCCCAGCATTTT
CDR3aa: CASRTATTRSNQPQHF

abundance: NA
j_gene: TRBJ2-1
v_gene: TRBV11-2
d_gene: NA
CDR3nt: TGTGCCAGCAACCCATTGGGGGAGTACAATGAGCAGTTCTTC
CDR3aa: CASNPLGEYNEQFF

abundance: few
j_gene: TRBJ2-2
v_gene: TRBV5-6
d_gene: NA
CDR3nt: TGTGCCAGCAGCTTGGTGTCCAGGTTGAACACCGGGGAGCTGTTTTTT
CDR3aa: CASSLVSRLNTGELFF

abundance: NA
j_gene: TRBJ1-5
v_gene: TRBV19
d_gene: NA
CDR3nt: TGTGCCGGTAGTATAACAGGTAGCAATCAGCCCCAGCATTTT
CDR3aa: CAGSITGSNQPQHF

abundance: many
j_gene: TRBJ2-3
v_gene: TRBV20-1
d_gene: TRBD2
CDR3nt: TGCAGTGCTAGTAAGGGGACTAGTTGGGTCCCTAGCACAGATACGCAGTATTTT
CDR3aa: CSASKGTSWVPSTDTQYF

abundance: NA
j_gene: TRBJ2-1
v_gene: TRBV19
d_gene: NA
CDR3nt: TGTGCCAGTAGTATAGAGGTTCCCCCCTACAATGAGCAGTTCTTC
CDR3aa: CASSIEVPPYNEQFF

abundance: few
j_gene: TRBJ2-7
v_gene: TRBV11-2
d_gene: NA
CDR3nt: TGTGCCAGCACCTCGGACAGTTCCTACGAGCAGTACTTC
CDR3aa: CASTSDSSYEQYF

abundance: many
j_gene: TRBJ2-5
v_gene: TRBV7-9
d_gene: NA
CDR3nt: TGTGCCAGCAGCTCAAACTGGGACGGGAAACAAGAGACCCAGTACTTC
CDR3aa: CASSSNWDGKQETQYF

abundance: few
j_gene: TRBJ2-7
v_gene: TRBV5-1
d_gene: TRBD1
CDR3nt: TGCGCCAGCACCGAACCGGACAGGGGGCAGGTAGGGCAGTACTTC
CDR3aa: CASTEPDRGQVGQYF

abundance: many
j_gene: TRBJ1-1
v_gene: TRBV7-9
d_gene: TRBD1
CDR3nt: TGTGCCAGCAGCCCGGGACAGGGCGGCACTGAAGCTTTCTTT
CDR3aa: CASSPGQGGTEAFF

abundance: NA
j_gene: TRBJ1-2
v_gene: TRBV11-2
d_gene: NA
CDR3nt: TGTGCCAGCAGCTTACCCCGACAGGTTGGCTACACCTTC
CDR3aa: CASSLPRQVGYTF

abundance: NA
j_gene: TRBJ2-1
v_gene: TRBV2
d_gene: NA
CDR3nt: TGTGCCAGCAGTGAAGCGCTGGGTAACCCTGGGAACGCTGAGCAGTTCTTC
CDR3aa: CASSEALGNPGNAEQFF

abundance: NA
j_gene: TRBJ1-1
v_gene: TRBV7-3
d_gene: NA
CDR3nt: TGTGCCAGCAGTCATGGGGGTGGACTCAAAGCTTTCTTT
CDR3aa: CASSHGGGLKAFF

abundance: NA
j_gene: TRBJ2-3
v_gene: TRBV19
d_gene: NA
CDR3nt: TGTGCCAGTAGTATTGTTGCGACGGCGTCAGATACGCAGTATTTT
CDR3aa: CASSIVATASDTQYF

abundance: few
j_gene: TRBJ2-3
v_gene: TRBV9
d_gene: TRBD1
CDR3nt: TGTGCCAGCAGCGAGGACGGACAGGGCATCACAGATACGCAGTATTTT
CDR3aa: CASSEDGQGITDTQYF

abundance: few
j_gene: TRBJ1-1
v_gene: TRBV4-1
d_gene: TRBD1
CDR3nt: TGCGCCAGCAGCCAAGTGTCAGGGGGCGCGGATACTGAAGCTTTCTTT
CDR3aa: CASSQVSGGADTEAFF

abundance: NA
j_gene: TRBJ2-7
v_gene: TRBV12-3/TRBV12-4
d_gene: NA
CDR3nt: TGTGCCAGCAGTAGCCTTAGATTGGGCGAGCAGTACTTC
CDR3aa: CASSSLRLGEQYF

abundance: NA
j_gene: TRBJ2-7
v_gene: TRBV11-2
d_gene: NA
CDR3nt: TGTGCCAGCAGCTCCGGGAACTCCTACGAGCAGTACTTC
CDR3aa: CASSSGNSYEQYF

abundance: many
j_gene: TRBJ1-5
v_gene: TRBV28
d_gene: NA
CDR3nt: TGTGCCAGCAGTTTACGGGGACCGAGCAATCAGCCCCAGCATTTT
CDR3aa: CASSLRGPSNQPQHF

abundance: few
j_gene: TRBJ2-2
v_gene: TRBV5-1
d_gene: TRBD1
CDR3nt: TGCGCCAGCAGCTTTTGGACAGGGGTCTCCGGGGAGCTGTTTTTT
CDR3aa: CASSFWTGVSGELFF

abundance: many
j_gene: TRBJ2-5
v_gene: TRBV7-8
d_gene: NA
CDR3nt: TGTGCCAGCAGCCATAAGTCATCCCAGTACTTC
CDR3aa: CASSHKSSQYF

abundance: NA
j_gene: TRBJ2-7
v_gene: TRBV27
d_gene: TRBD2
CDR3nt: TGTGCCAGCAGGTCTAGCGGGAGTTACGAGCAGTACTTC
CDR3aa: CASRSSGSYEQYF

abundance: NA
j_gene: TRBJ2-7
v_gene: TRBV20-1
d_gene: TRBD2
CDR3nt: TGCAGTGCTAATCGGCCTAGCGGAGTTTACGAGCAGTACTTC
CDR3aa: CSANRPSGVYEQYF

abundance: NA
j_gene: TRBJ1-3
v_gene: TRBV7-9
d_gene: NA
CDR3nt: TGTGCCAGCAAATCGGGAGACCTTAGCTCTGGAAACACCATATATTTT
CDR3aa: CASKSGDLSSGNTIYF

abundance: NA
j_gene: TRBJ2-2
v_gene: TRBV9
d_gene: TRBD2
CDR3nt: TGTGCCAGCAGCATTACTAGCGGGAGACAAACCGGGGAGCTGTTTTTT
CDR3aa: CASSITSGRQTGELFF

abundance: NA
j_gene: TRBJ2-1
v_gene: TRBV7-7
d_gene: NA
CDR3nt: TGTGCCAGCAGCTTAGGCTCCGGGGATGAGCAGTTCTTC
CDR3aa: CASSLGSGDEQFF

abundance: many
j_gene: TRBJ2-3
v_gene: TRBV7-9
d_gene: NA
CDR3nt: TGTGCCAGCAGCCCCCCAACTGGATTAGGAGGAGATACGCAGTATTTT
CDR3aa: CASSPPTGLGGDTQYF

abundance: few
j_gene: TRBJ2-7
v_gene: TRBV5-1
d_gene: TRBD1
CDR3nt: TGCGCCAGCAGCTTGGCGATGGGACAGGGGGCAAACCTAGACTACGAGCAGTACTTC
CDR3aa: CASSLAMGQGANLDYEQYF

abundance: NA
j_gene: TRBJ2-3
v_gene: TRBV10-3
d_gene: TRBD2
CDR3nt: TGTGCCATCAGTGTTGAGCGGGAGAGCACAGATACGCAGTATTTT
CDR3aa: CAISVERESTDTQYF

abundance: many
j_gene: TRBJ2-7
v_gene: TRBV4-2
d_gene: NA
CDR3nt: TGTGCCAGCAGCCAAGGGACAAGGGAGCAGTACTTC
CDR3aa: CASSQGTREQYF

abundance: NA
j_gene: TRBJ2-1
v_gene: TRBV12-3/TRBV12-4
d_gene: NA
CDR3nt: TGTGCCAGCGGTCGTTTCGGAGCCGACTACAATGAGCAGTTCTTC
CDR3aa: CASGRFGADYNEQFF

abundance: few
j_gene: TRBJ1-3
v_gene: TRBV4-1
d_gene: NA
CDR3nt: TGCGCCAGCAGCCAAGGTACCAGTGGAAACACCATATATTTT
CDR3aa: CASSQGTSGNTIYF

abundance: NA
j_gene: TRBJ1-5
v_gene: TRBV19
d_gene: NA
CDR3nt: TGTGCCAGTAGTATGGGTTTAAATCAGCCCCAGCATTTT
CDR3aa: CASSMGLNQPQHF

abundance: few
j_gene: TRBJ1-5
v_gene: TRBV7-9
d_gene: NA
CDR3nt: TGTGCCAGCAGCTTCTATACAGGGATCAATCAGCCCCAGCATTTT
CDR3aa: CASSFYTGINQPQHF

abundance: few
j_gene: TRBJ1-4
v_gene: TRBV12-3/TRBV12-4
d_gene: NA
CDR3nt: TGTGCCACCAGAAATGCAACTAATGAAAAACTGTTTTTT
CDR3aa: CATRNATNEKLFF

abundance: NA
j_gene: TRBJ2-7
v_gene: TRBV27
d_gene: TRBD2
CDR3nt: TGTGCCAGCAGTTCCGGACTAGCGATGAGCTCCTACGAGCAGTACTTC
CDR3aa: CASSSGLAMSSYEQYF

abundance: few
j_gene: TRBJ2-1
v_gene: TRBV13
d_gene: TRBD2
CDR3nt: TGTGCCAGCAGCAAGGGACTAGCGGCAATCAATGAGCAGTTCTTC
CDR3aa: CASSKGLAAINEQFF

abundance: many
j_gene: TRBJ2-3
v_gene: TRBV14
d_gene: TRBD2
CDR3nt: TGTGCCAGCAGCCAACGACTAGCGGGGGGCGGATTAGATACGCAGTATTTT
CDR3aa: CASSQRLAGGGLDTQYF

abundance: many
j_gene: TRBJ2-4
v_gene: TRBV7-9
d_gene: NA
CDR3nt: TGTGCCAGCAGCTCCATAATAGGGGGCGCGGATGGCGGGAGTACCAAAAACATTCAGTACTTC
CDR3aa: CASSSIIGGADGGSTKNIQYF

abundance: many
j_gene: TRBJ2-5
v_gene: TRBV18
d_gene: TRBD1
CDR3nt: TGTGCCAGCTCAAGCGGGACAGGGGCTGTGGAGACCCAGTACTTC
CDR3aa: CASSSGTGAVETQYF

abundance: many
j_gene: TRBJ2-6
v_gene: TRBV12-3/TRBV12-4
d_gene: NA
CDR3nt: TGTGCCAGCAGACCCCGGGACGTACATGCTGGGGCCAACGTCCTGACTTTC
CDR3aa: CASRPRDVHAGANVLTF

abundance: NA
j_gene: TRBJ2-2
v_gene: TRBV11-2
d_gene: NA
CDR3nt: TGTGCCAGCAGCTTAGATTGGGGCACCGGGGAGCTGTTTTTT
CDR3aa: CASSLDWGTGELFF